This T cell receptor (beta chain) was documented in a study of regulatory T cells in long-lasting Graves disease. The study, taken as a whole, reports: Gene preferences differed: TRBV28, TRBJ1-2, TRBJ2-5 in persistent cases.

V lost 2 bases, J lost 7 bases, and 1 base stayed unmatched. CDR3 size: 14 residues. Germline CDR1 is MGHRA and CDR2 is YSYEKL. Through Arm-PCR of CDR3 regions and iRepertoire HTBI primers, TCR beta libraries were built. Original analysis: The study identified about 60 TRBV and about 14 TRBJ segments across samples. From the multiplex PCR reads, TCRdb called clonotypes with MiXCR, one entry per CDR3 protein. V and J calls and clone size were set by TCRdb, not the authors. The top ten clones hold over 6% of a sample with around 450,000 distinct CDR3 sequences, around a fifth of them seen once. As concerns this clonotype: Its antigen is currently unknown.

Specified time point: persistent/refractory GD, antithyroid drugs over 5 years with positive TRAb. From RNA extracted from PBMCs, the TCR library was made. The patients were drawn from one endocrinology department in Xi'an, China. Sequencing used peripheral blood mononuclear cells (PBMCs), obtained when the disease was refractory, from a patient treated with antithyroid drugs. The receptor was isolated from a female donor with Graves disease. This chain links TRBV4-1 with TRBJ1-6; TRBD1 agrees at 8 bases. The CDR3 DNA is TGCGCCAGCAGCCAATGGACAGGGAATTCACCCCTCCACTTT. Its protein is CASSQWTGNSPLHF.